This entry describes one TCR beta chain. Its antigen is still unknown. No much larger clone exists at a distance of one base, and base qualities are not known. The donors were healthy, HIV-negative adults with no recently reported acute infections or vaccinations. Only Caucasian adults living in Nashville, Tennessee, USA were represented among the donors. CD4+ T cells were enriched by magnetic negative selection, after which naive cells were positively selected on CD45RA and the negative fraction was taken as the memory subset. Blood was collected by leukapheresis, and PBMCs were isolated by Ficoll-Histopaque density gradient centrifugation and then cryopreserved in liquid nitrogen vapor phase. Analytical flow cytometry was used to check the purity and quantity of each magnetically sorted T cell population. Each sorted fraction had its genomic DNA isolated and then quantified by UV absorbance on a Nanodrop 2000c.

The data originate from a study of shared clonotypes between healthy human individuals (dated by TCRdb to 2018 to 2020). Regarding the study in general: The cohort comprised a couple of women and a few men aged 18 to 49 years. For each donor, three plates each were used for CD4 naive and CD4 memory, two plates were used for CD8 naive, and one plate was used for CD8 memory. The study deeply sequenced blood TCR repertoires of five healthy adults to estimate repertoire size and the extent of clonotype sharing between individuals. To increase sequencing depth and limit assay-specific biases, different laboratories used diverse techniques to prepare libraries and sequence TCR repertoires. Each donor's leukapheresis produced roughly between roughly 0.85 and 9.5 billion PBMCs. Paper-wide results and their limitations: Pairwise subsampling indicated that sequencing depth was expected to affect the degree of clonotype sharing among donors. Sampling was restricted to blood, and TCR repertoires in tissue are likely to differ from TCR repertoires in blood. Across a few donors, 4.5% to 6.5% of naive CD4, over 3% of naive CD8, approximately 2.5% of memory CD4, and about 0.4% of memory CD8 clonotypes were shared. Naive subsets generally had larger estimated clonotype richness than memory subsets. The genetic and exposure-history diversity represented was limited by the small number of donors. Rarefaction of sorted-subset datasets indicated incomplete sequencing despite the large sequencing depth. Compared with non-shared clonotypes, the clonotypes found in all four sorted-subset donors had higher generation probabilities.

The CDR1 and CDR2 encoded by the germline V gene are SNHLY and FYNNEI. Its CDR3 holds 15 amino acids, cysteine through phenylalanine. Kept here is only the CDR3 DNA, which spans 45 bases and is read in frame from base 1. V was cut back by 6 bases and J by 4 bases, leaving a gap of 16 bases between them. Using the deep immunoSEQ assay, TCR CDR3 regions were amplified from genomic DNA by multiplex PCR. Genomic DNA extracted from each cell subset was distributed evenly over all wells of several immunoSEQ 96-well plates, and each plate served as one replicate. Each replicate PCR for sorted subsets received roughly 0.2 ug genomic DNA, equal to 28,000 or so T cell genomes. Purified libraries were measured with a Qubit 3.0 fluorometer, size-checked on a Bioanalyzer 2100, and measured again with the KAPA Library Quantification kit. Each immunoSEQ 96-well plate was sequenced on its own single-read 150-cycle Illumina NextSeq 550 flow cell. For the original study's pipeline: Because the immunoSEQ output included only junctional sequences and no quality scores, the filtering could not be the same as the filtering used for full-length reads. To assign V/J genes and CDR3, sequences were annotated using PyIR, a Python wrapper for IgBLAST v1.9, with IMGT germline references. Reads were removed for weak V/J assignments (E-value above 1e-6), missing CDR3, stop codons, out-of-frame junctions, or ambiguous translated residues. A V3J clonotype was defined by an identical inferred V gene, J gene, and CDR3 amino acid sequence. Percentage overlap between repertoires was computed as shared unique clonotypes divided by the size of the smaller repertoire. Repertoire richness was assessed with RTK rarefaction, the Chao1 estimator, and Recon v2.1 estimates of unobserved clonotypes. Generation probabilities were computed with OLGA for all TCRbeta clonotypes obtained by the gDNA method from several donors. The clones in this table, taken by TCRdb from immuneACCESS, are in-frame only. Not every clone is retained; where verified, under half of the shortfall comes from an unresolved V gene, and the cause of the rest is unknown. The V and J calls and clone size come from that table; D and trimming were worked out from the DNA. The sample table records 1,100,000 or so clones; around 82% of these occur just once. The ten largest account for 0.5% to 0.6% of the sample.

This TCR derives from a man aged 18 to 30 in good health. Some clones in this sample may be carry-over from other donors' samples. The chain is made from TRBV2 and TRBJ1-5; no D gene can be assigned with confidence. Source material: memory CD4+ T cells from PBMCs. In the paper's terms, the cell subset or site label means: CD45RA-negative fraction. The nucleotide sequence reads as follows: TGTGCCAGCAGCGGATCCGGGATCATGAATCAGCCCCAGCATTTT. It translates to CASSGSGIMNQPQHF.